This entry describes one TCR beta chain. The antigen is unknown. Method: immunoSEQ multiplex PCR; TCRdb's copy keeps in-frame clones and lacks some. The sample includes some 23,000 clones, about 65% of them seen just once. This entry belongs to a study of PD-1 blockade in classical Hodgkin lymphoma. Findings and caveats of the study: As was reported, newly diagnosed patients showed lower baseline TCR diversity than healthy donors did.

After autologous stem cell transplantation all patients relapsed, and prior brentuximab vedotin exposure differed between cohorts. Progressive disease, partial response or complete response was each patient's best response. The receptor was derived from a human donor with classical Hodgkin lymphoma. Specimen: peripheral blood mononuclear cells (PBMCs), collected at baseline.

The CDR3 region is CAWSAGDNQPQHF. For the CDR3, the DNA is TGTGCCTGGAGTGCTGGGGATAACCAGCCCCAGCATTTT. V gene TRBV30 combines with J gene TRBJ1-5; D unresolved. Germline CDR1 and CDR2: GTSNPN and SVGIG (reference sequence). The V end was cut by 1 base, the J end by 7 bases, with 11 bases between. This CDR3 contains 13 residues.